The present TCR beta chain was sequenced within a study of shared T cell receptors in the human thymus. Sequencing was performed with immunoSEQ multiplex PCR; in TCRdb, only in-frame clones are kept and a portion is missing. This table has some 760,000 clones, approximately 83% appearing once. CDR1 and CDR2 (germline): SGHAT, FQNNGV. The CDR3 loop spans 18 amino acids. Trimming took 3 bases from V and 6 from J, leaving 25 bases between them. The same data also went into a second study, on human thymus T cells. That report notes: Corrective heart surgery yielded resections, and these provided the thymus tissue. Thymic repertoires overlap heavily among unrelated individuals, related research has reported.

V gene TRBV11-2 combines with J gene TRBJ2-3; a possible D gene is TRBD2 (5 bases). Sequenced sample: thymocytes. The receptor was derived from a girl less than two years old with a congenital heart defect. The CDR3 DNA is TGTGCCAGCAGCTTTCGGGGTAGGACCTTCCCCACACAGGATACGCAGTATTTT. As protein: CASSFRGRTFPTQDTQYF.